One T cell receptor (beta chain) is described in this entry. Losses at the gene ends were 8 bases for V and 7 bases for J; bases not matched to a gene: 11. The germline gives CDR1 MGHDK, CDR2 SYGVNS. CDR3 size: 15 residues. The data derive from a study of CD8 T cells in ankylosing spondylitis. TCRdb re-called the 5' RACE reads through MiXCR, storing one row per CDR3 protein. Among nearly 350,000 distinct CDR3 sequences listed, roughly 14% were seen once. This chain joins TRBV25-1 and TRBJ1-2, with TRBD1 identical over 12 bases. This sequence was found in a male donor with ankylosing spondylitis or in good health (not recorded which). Sequencing was performed on blood, either unsorted or a sorted T cell fraction (not recorded which). CDR3 coding DNA: TGTGCCAGCGGGTGGCCGGGACAGGGGGCAGGTGGCTACACCTTC. Residues: CASGWPGQGAGGYTF.